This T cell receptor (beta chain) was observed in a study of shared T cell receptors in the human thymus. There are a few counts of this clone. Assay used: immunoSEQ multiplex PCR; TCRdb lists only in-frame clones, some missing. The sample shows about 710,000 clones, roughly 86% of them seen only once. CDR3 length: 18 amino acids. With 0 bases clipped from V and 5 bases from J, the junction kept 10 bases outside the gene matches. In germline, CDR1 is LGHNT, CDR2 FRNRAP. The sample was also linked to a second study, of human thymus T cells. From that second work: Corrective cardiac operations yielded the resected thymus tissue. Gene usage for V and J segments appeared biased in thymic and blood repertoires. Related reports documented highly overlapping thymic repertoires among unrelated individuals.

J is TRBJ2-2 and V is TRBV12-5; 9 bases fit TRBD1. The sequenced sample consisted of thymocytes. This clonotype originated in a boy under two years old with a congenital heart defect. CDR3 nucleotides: TGTGCTAGTGGTTTGGTGAGGACAAGGGACAGGGATACCGGGGAGCTGTTTTTT. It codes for CASGLVRTRDRDTGELFF.